This TCR beta chain appears in the sequencing data of a study of T-cell memory formation after mild COVID-19. Study-wide findings and caveats: Pre-infection memory showed some responding clones, and this suggested that cross-reactive memory joined.

Via MiXCR, TCRdb re-called the 5' RACE reads, giving one row per CDR3 protein. The data contain hundreds of thousands of distinct CDR3 sequences, about a sixth of them singletons. Remarks on this clonotype: The antigen remains unidentified.

The specimen sequenced was PBMCs or a T cell subset sorted from them (not recorded which). The TCR sequence derives from an adult woman who had mild COVID-19 (a few samples of this study predate the infection). Cell type and time point are not known.

This chain's CDR3 is CASSRTGGNGDTQYF. DNA for the CDR3: TGCGCCAGCAGCCGGACAGGGGGAAATGGAGATACGCAGTATTTT. V usage is TRBV4-1 and J usage is TRBJ2-3, with 10 bases that match TRBD1. From germline, CDR1 is MGHRA and CDR2 YSYEKL. This CDR3 has 15 amino acids. V shed 4 bases and J 5 bases; nucleotides not matched to a gene: 6.